Sequencing of this TCR beta chain was carried out in a study of CD8+CD57+ T cells in acquired aplastic anemia. The sequenced patients had an expansion of CD8+CD57+ cells seen by flow cytometry. Each patient carried a diagnosis of severe acquired aplastic anemia. Genomic DNA acted as the template from which TCR beta VDJ combination and CDR3 sequence profiling were carried out. TCRdb reanalysed the reads using MiXCR and keeps one entry per CDR3 protein. The sample contains about 120,000 distinct CDR3 sequences, under 60% of which appear only once. This TCR was recovered from a human donor with aplastic anemia. Material: sorted CD4+, CD8+, or CD8+CD57+ T cells (not recorded which) from PBMCs.

CDR3 sequence reads: CASSESRFGGYTF. CDR3 sequence (DNA): TGCGCCAGCAGTGAGTCCCGGTTTGGCGGCTACACCTTC. V usage is TRBV10-1 and J usage is TRBJ1-2; D call uncertain. V was trimmed by 0 bases and J by 8 bases, leaving 10 bases between them. The V gene's germline CDR1 is WNHNN and CDR2 SYGVQD (reference sequence). The CDR3 length is 13 residues.